This T cell receptor beta chain was sequenced in a study of blood T cell repertoires in COVID-19. Overall study context: Sample material is recorded as cDNA or gDNA derived from T cells, B-cell-depleted T cells, or PBMCs.

In the original workflow: Amplification of reference gene primers was used by the study to estimate nucleated cell counts. Method: immunoSEQ multiplex PCR; TCRdb's copy keeps in-frame clones and lacks some. The V and J calls and clone size were taken over from that table, and D and trimming were inferred from the DNA. The table records approximately 190,000 clones, roughly 85% of them present only once. Germline assignment: CDR1 SGHTA and CDR2 FQGNSA. With 6 bases clipped from V and 5 bases from J, the junction kept 5 bases outside the gene matches. The CDR3 totals 14 residues. V usage is TRBV7-2 and J usage is TRBJ2-2; 8 bases align to TRBD1. The sequence derives from a woman in her 30s with acute or convalescent COVID-19. Sequencing was carried out using peripheral blood. The CDR3 sequence: CASRMDRATGELFF. CDR3 nucleotide sequence: TGTGCCAGCAGGATGGACAGGGCAACCGGGGAGCTGTTTTTT.